Listed below are T cell receptor beta chains from one sample, sequenced in a study of blood T cell repertoires in COVID-19. Libraries were prepared by immunoSEQ multiplex PCR; TCRdb keeps only in-frame clonotypes and omits some of them. The data show approximately 200,000 clones, with roughly 90% seen just once and under 2% held by the top ten. Sequenced input: peripheral blood. These receptors came from a man between 40 and 49 years old with active or convalescent COVID-19. The CDR3 runs from the conserved cysteine through the conserved F or W. D genes are given only for firm matches. Part of the rows lack a size; the others show once, few, many or a class for expanded clones.

j_call,cdr3_length,d_call,clone_size,v_call,cdr3_aa,cdr3_nt
TRBJ1-1,15,NA,NA,TRBV18,CASSPSRAMNTEAFF,TGTGCCAGCTCACCATCCCGAGCAATGAACACTGAAGCTTTCTTT
TRBJ1-1,14,NA,NA,TRBV6-5,CASSSAGAGTEAFF,TGTGCCAGCAGCTCAGCGGGGGCAGGCACTGAAGCTTTCTTT
TRBJ1-2,15,TRBD1,NA,TRBV27,CASSPQGTPNYGYTF,TGTGCCAGCAGTCCACAGGGGACCCCGAACTATGGCTACACCTTC
TRBJ2-7,13,NA,NA,TRBV9,CASSVAGLGEQYF,TGTGCCAGCAGCGTAGCAGGGCTGGGAGAGCAGTACTTC
TRBJ1-1,13,NA,NA,TRBV4-1,CASSHHLQGEAFF,TGCGCCAGCAGCCACCATCTACAGGGTGAAGCTTTCTTT
TRBJ1-1,15,NA,NA,TRBV2,CASHRGGKTNTEAFF,TGTGCCAGCCACCGGGGTGGAAAGACGAACACTGAAGCTTTCTTT
TRBJ2-4,22,NA,NA,TRBV21-1,CASSKAQKTRTGEAQRENIQYF,TGTGCCAGCAGCAAAGCGCAGAAAACCCGGACAGGGGAAGCGCAGAGGGAAAACATTCAGTACTTC
TRBJ1-1,16,NA,once,TRBV7-6,CASSLVGGKANTEAFF,TGTGCCAGCAGCCTCGTGGGGGGAAAGGCGAACACTGAAGCTTTCTTT
TRBJ1-1,16,TRBD1,NA,TRBV5-1,CASSLEGDRVNTEAFF,TGCGCCAGCAGCTTGGAGGGGGACAGGGTGAACACTGAAGCTTTCTTT
TRBJ2-7,15,TRBD2,NA,TRBV6-5,CASSRTSGKLYEQYF,TGTGCCAGCAGTCGGACTAGCGGAAAACTTTACGAGCAGTACTTC
TRBJ1-1,15,NA,NA,TRBV10-3,CAISESEGGATEAFF,TGTGCCATCAGTGAGTCGGAAGGAGGGGCCACTGAAGCTTTCTTT
TRBJ2-3,12,TRBD2,NA,TRBV7-9,CASSGLAGTQYF,TGTGCCAGCAGCGGACTAGCGGGTACGCAGTATTTT
TRBJ2-1,16,TRBD2,NA,TRBV10-1,CASSNSGRALYNEQFF,TGCGCCAGCTCGAATAGCGGGAGAGCCCTTTACAATGAGCAGTTCTTC
TRBJ1-1,16,TRBD1,NA,TRBV5-6,CASSSGTGLENTEAFF,TGTGCCAGCAGCTCTGGGACAGGGCTTGAAAACACTGAAGCTTTCTTT
TRBJ2-2,14,TRBD2,few,TRBV27,CASDSGRNTGELFF,TGTGCCAGCGATAGCGGGAGGAACACCGGGGAGCTGTTTTTT
TRBJ2-1,14,TRBD1,once,TRBV7-3,CASSLGQGHNEQFF,TGTGCCAGCAGCCTTGGACAGGGCCACAATGAGCAGTTCTTC
TRBJ1-2,18,TRBD1,NA,TRBV28,CASSPPPRDSMPLGGYTF,TGTGCCAGCAGTCCGCCCCCGCGGGACAGTATGCCATTAGGTGGCTACACCTTC
TRBJ1-5,13,NA,once,TRBV29-1,CSAGEGSGQPQHF,TGCAGCGCAGGGGAGGGTTCAGGTCAGCCCCAGCATTTT
TRBJ2-7,16,TRBD2,NA,TRBV28,CASSLGGLADSYEQYF,TGTGCCAGCAGTTTGGGGGGACTAGCGGACTCCTACGAGCAGTACTTC
TRBJ1-3,15,NA,few,TRBV19,CASTQGQSSGNTIYF,TGTGCCAGTACCCAAGGACAGAGTTCTGGAAACACCATATATTTT
TRBJ1-2,12,TRBD1,once,TRBV9,CASSGTGSGYTF,TGTGCCAGCAGCGGGACAGGGAGTGGCTACACCTTC
TRBJ2-7,14,NA,NA,TRBV28,CASSFPGSRDEQYF,TGTGCCAGCAGCTTTCCGGGGTCCCGGGACGAGCAGTACTTC
TRBJ2-2,17,NA,few,TRBV12-5,CASGQSPIADQTGELFF,TGTGCTAGTGGTCAGTCCCCCATAGCGGACCAGACCGGGGAGCTGTTTTTT
TRBJ1-2,14,TRBD1,NA,TRBV9,CASSLGTGVYGYTF,TGTGCCAGCAGCCTTGGGACAGGGGTATATGGCTACACCTTC